This TCR beta chain was captured in a study of T cell changes during pregnancy in multiple sclerosis. This table comes from immunoSEQ multiplex PCR, and its TCRdb copy is limited to in-frame clones, with some not included. This table holds tens of thousands of clones, roughly nine tenths found once. Germline V CDR1 and CDR2: MDHEN, SYDVKM. The CDR3 extends over 18 amino acids. V gave up 6 bases and J gave up 4 bases; unmatched junction bases: 16. This clonotype was sampled from a female donor in good health, enrolled as a control in a pregnancy study. The rearrangement uses TRBV28 and TRBJ1-4; 8 bases map to TRBD1. This specimen consisted of peripheral blood, obtained after pregnancy. The CDR3 sequence: CASSRQGKGADNNEKLFF. As DNA, the CDR3 is TGTGCCAGCAGCAGACAGGGGAAAGGGGCCGACAATAATGAAAAACTGTTTTTT.